A single sample is the source of the 9 T cell receptor beta chains below, sequenced in a study of shared clonotypes between healthy human individuals. Positively selected for CCR7, the CD45RO-negative cells used as naive CD8 cells excluded terminally differentiated effector memory CD45RA+ cells. Sequencing used immunoSEQ multiplex PCR; TCRdb keeps in-frame clones, though not all of them. Found here are about 2 million clones, around 96% of them singletons; the top ten hold 0.9% to 1.4%. What was sequenced was naive CD8+ T cells sorted from blood. These receptors all stem from a man in his late teens or twenties in good health.

The V gene is TRBV9, the J gene TRBJ2-1, with D possibly being TRBD1 or TRBD2 (5 bases each). The CDR3 has 14 residues. Trimming stripped 6 bases from V and 1 base from J, with 11 bases between. CDR1 and CDR2 (germline): SGDLS, YYNGEE. CDR3 amino acids: CASNRDGSYNEQFF. Here the CDR3 DNA reads TGTGCCAGCAACCGGGACGGATCCTACAATGAGCAGTTCTTC.

This chain connects TRBV29-1 to TRBJ2-7, with D perhaps being TRBD1 or TRBD2 (5 bases each). The CDR3 loop spans 13 amino acids. The germline gives CDR1 SQVTM, CDR2 ANQGSEA. V lost 5 bases and J lost 3, with 14 bases in between. The CDR3 region is CSVQTGAGYEQYF. In nucleotides, the CDR3 is TGCAGCGTTCAAACCGGGGCCGGCTACGAGCAGTACTTC.

The chain carries TRBV5-1 and TRBJ1-2, with 7 bases aligning to TRBD1. Germline V gives CDR1 SGHRS, CDR2 YFSETQ. CDR3 length: 17 residues. V gave up 0 bases and J gave up 7 bases; unmatched junction bases: 15. CDR3 nucleotides: TGCGCCAGCAGCTTGGACGGGACAGCGGAGGTACTATTTGGCTACACCTTC. Translation: CASSLDGTAEVLFGYTF.

The chain is built from TRBV6-1 and TRBJ2-7; D uncertain. The CDR3 spans 11 residues. The ends were cut back, 5 bases at V and 7 bases at J, with 9 bases in the middle. From germline, CDR1 is MNHNS and CDR2 SASEGT. The CDR3 sequence is CASSFSWEQYF. The CDR3 bases are TGTGCCAGCAGTTTCAGTTGGGAGCAGTACTTC.

In its sample, this clone was seen once. The chain combines TRBV19 with TRBJ2-3; D assignment may be TRBD1 or TRBD2 (5 bases each). V lost 10 bases to trimming and J lost 1 base, with 18 bases between them. Per the germline V gene, CDR1 is LNHDA and CDR2 is SQIVND (reference sequence). The CDR3 has 15 residues. As DNA, the CDR3 is TGTGCCACACTTGACTGGGACCTACGCACAGATACGCAGTATTTT. The encoded protein is CATLDWDLRTDTQYF.

CDR3 bases: TGTGCCAGCAGCTTAGAGTCCGGCGGGAGTGAGGCGTACGAGCAGTACTTC. Residues: CASSLESGGSEAYEQYF. The chain links TRBV11-2 to TRBJ2-7; TRBD2 aligns across 7 bases. The CDR3 length is 17 residues. With V trimmed by 0 bases and J by 4 bases, 12 bases remained unmatched. The germline V gene has CDR1 SGHAT and CDR2 FQNNGV.

The rearrangement links TRBV4-1 to TRBJ2-7; possibly TRBD2 for D (5 bases). Germline V CDR1 and CDR2: MGHRA, YSYEKL. The CDR3 consists of 15 residues. Trimming took 6 bases from V and 0 from J, leaving 15 bases between them. For the CDR3, the DNA is TGCGCCAGCAGTCCTAGCACCCTCAACTCCTACGAGCAGTACTTC. This sequence encodes CASSPSTLNSYEQYF.

This chain connects TRBV12-1 to TRBJ2-1. TRBV12-1 is deemed a pseudogene. The CDR3 sequence is 11 residues long. CDR3 in DNA: TGTGCCAGCAGCTTTCTGGTTGAGCAGTTCTTC. As protein: CASSFLVEQFF.

The chain recombines TRBV28 with TRBJ2-1; 15 positions match TRBD2. The CDR3 consists of 15 residues. Germline CDR1 reads MDHEN; CDR2 reads SYDVKM. V dropped 2 bases and J dropped 8; count of bases not matched to a gene: 1. CDR3 residues: CASSLGTSGGHEQFF. The DNA for the CDR3 is TGTGCCAGCAGTTTAGGGACTAGCGGGGGGCATGAGCAGTTCTTC.